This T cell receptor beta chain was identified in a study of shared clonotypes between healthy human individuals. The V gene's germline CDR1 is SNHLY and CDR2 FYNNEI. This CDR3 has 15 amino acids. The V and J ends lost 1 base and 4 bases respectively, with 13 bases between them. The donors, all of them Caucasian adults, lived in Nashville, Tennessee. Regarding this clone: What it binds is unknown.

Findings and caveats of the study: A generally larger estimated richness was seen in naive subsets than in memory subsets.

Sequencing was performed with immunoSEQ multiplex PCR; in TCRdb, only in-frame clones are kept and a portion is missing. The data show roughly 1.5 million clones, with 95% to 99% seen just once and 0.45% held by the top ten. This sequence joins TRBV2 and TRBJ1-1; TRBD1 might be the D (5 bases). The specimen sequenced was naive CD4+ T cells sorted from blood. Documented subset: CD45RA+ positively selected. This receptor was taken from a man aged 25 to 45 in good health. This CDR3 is CASSEGHGGSTEAFF. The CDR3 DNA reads TGTGCCAGCAGTGAAGGGCACGGGGGGAGCACTGAAGCTTTCTTT.